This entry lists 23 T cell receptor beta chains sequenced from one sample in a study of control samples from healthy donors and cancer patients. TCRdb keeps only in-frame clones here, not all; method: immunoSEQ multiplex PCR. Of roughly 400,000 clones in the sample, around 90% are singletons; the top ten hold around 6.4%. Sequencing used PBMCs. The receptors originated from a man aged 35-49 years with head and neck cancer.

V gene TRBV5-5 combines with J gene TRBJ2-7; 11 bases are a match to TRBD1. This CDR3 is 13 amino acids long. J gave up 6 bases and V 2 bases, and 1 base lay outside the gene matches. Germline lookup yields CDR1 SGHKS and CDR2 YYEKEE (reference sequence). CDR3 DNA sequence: TGTGCCAGCAGCTTCGGGACAGGGGGCGAGCAGTACTTC. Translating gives CASSFGTGGEQYF.

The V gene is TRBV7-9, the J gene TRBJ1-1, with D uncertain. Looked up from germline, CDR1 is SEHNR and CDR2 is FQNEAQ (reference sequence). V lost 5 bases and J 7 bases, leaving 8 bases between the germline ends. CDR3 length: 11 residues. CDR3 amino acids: CASSQSGEAFF. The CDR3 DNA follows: TGTGCCAGCAGCCAAAGTGGTGAAGCTTTCTTT.

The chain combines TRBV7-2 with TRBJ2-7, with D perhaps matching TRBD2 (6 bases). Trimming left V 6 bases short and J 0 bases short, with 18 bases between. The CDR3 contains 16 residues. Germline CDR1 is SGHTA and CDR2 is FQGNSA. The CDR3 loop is CASSRSGTQSSYEQYF. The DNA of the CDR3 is TGTGCCAGCAGTAGATCCGGGACTCAAAGCTCCTACGAGCAGTACTTC.

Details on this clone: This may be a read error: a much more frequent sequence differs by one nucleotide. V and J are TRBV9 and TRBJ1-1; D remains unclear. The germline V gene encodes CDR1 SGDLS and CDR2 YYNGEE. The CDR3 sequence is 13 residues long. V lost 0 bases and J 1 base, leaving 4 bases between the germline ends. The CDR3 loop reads CASSVDRNTEAFF. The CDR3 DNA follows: TGTGCCAGCAGCGTAGACAGGAACACTGAAGCTTTCTTT.

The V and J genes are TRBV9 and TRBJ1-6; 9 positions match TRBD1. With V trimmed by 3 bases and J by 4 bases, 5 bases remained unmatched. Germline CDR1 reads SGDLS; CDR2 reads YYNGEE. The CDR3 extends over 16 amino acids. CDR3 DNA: TGTGCCAGCAGCGGAACCGGGACAGGGTATAATTCACCCCTCCACTTT. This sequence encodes CASSGTGTGYNSPLHF.

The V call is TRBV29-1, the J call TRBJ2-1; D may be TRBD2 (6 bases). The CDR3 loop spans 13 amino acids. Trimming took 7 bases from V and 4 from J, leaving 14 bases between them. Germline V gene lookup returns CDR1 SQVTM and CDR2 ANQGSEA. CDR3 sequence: CSDDEGGYNEQFF. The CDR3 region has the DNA TGCAGCGACGACGAGGGAGGTTACAATGAGCAGTTCTTC.

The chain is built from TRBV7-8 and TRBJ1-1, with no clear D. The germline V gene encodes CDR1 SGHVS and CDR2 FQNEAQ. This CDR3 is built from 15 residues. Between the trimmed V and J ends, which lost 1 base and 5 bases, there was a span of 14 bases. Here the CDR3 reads CASSLGRGSGTEAFF. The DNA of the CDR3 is TGTGCCAGCAGCTTAGGACGGGGAAGTGGTACTGAAGCTTTCTTT.

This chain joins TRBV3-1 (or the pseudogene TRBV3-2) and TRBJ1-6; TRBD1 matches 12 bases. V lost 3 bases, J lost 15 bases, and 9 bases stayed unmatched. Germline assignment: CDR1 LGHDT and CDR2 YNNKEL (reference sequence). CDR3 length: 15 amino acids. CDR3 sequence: CASSQVPGQGAILHF. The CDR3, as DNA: TGTGCCAGCAGCCAGGTCCCGGGACAGGGGGCAATCCTCCACTTT.

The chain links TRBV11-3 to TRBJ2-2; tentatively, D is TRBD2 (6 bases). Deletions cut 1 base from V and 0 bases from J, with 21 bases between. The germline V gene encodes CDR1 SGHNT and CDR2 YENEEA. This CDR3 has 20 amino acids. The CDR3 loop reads CASSLGGWREETSNTGELFF. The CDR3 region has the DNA TGTGCCAGCAGCTTAGGGGGTTGGAGGGAGGAAACCTCGAACACCGGGGAGCTGTTTTTT.

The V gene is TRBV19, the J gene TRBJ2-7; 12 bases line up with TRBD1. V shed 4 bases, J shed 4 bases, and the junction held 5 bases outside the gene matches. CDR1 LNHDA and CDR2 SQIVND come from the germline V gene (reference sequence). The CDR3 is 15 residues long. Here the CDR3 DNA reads TGTGCCAGTAGTACGGGACAGGGGGCGACGTACGAGCAGTACTTC. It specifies CASSTGQGATYEQYF.

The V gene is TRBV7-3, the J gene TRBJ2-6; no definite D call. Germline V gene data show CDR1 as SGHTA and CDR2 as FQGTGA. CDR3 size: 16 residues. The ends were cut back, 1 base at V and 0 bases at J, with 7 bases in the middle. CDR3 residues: CASSLMGLSGANVLTF. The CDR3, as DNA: TGTGCCAGCAGCTTAATGGGTCTCTCTGGGGCCAACGTCCTGACTTTC.

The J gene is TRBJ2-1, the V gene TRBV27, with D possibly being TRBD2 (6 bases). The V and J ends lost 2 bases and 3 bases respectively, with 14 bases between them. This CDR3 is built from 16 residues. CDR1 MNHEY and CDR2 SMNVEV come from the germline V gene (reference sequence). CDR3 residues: CASSLGLATSYNEQFF. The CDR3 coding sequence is TGTGCCAGCAGTTTAGGTCTAGCGACGAGCTACAATGAGCAGTTCTTC.

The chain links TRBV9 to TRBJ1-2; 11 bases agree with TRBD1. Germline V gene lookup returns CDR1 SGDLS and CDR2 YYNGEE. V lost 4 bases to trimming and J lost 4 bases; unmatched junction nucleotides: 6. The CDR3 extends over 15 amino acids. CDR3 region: CASSSGQGALYGYTF. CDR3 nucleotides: TGTGCCAGCAGCTCCGGACAGGGGGCTCTCTATGGCTACACCTTC. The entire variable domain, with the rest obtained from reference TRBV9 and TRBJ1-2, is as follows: DSGVTQTPKHLITATGQRVTLRCSPRSGDLSVYWYQQSLDQGLQFLIQYYNGEERAKGNILERFSAQQFPDLHSELNLSSLELGDSALYFCASSSGQGALYGYTFGSGTRLTVV.

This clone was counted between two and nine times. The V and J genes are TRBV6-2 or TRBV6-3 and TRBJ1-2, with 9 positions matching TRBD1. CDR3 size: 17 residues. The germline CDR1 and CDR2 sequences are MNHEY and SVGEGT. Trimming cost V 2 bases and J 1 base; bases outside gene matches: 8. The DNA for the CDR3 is TGTGCCAGCAGTTACGGACAGGGGTCAGACCTTAACTATGGCTACACCTTC. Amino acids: CASSYGQGSDLNYGYTF.

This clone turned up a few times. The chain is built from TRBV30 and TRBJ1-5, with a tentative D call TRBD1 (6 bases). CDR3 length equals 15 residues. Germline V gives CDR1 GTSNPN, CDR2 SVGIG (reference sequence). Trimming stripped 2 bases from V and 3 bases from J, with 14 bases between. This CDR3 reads CAWSYPGTHNQPQHF. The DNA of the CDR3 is TGTGCCTGGAGTTACCCCGGGACACACAATCAGCCCCAGCATTTT.

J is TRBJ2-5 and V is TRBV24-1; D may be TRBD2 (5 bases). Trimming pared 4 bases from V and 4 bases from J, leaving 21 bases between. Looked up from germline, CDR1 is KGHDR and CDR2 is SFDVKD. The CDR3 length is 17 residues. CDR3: CATSDPGSGFVGETQYF. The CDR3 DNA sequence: TGTGCCACCAGTGACCCCGGATCGGGGTTTGTTGGAGAGACCCAGTACTTC.

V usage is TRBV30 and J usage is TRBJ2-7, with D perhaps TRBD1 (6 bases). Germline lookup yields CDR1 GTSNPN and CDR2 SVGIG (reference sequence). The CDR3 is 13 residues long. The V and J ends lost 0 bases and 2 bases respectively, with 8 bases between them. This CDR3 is CAWSVQGPYEQYF. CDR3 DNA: TGTGCCTGGAGTGTACAGGGTCCCTACGAGCAGTACTTC.

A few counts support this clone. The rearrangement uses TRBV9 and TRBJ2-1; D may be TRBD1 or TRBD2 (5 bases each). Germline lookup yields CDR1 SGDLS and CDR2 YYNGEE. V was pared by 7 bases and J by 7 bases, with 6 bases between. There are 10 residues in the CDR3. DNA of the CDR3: TGTGCCAGCGGGACGAATGAGCAGTTCTTC. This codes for CASGTNEQFF.

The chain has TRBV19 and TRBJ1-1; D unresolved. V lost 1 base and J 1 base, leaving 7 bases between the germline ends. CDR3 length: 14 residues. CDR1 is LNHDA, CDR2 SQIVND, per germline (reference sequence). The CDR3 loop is CASSIVFGNTEAFF. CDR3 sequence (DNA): TGTGCCAGTAGTATAGTATTCGGGAACACTGAAGCTTTCTTT.

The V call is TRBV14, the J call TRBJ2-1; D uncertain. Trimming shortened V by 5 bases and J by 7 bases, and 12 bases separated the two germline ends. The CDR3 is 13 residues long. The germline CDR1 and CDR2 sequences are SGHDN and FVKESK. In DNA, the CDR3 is TGTGCCAGCAGCAAAGGGCCTAATAATGAGCAGTTCTTC. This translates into CASSKGPNNEQFF.

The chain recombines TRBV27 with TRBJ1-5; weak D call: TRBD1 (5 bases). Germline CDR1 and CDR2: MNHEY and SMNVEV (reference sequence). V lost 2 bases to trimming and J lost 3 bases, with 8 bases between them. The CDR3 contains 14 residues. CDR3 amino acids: CASSLRGVNQPQHF. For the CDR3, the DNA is TGTGCCAGCAGTTTAAGGGGAGTCAATCAGCCCCAGCATTTT.

Here the CDR3 DNA reads TGTGCCAGCAGGCCCCAGGGGGCCAGCTACGAGCAGTACTTC. This gives the protein CASRPQGASYEQYF. This chain uses TRBV27 with TRBJ2-7, with TRBD1 identical over 8 bases. This CDR3 is built from 14 residues. Looked up from germline, CDR1 is MNHEY and CDR2 is SMNVEV (reference sequence). V lost 6 bases to trimming and J lost 3 bases; unmatched junction nucleotides: 7.

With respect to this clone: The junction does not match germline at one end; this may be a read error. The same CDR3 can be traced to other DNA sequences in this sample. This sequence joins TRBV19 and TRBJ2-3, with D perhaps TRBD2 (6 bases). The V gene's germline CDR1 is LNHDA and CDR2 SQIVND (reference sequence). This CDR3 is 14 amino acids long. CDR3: CASSISGGTDTQYF. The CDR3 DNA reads TGTGCCAGCAGTATTTCGGGGGGCACAGATACGCAGTATTTT.